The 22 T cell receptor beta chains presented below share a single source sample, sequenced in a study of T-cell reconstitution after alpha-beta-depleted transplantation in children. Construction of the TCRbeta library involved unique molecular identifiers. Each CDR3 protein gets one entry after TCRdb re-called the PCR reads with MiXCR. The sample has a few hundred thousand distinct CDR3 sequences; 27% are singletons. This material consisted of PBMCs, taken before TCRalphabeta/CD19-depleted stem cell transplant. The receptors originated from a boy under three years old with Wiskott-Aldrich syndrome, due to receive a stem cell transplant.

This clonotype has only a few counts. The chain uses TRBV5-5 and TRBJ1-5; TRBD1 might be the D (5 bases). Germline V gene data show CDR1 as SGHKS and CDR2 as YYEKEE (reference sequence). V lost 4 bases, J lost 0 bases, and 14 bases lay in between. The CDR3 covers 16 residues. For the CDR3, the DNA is TGTGCCAGCAGCCCCGGGGCGGGGACTAGCAATCAGCCCCAGCATTTT. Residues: CASSPGAGTSNQPQHF.

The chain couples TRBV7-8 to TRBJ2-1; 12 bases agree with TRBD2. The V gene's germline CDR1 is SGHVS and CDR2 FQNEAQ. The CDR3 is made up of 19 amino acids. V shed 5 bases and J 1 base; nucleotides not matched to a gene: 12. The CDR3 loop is CASSLTRTSGTNSYNEQFF. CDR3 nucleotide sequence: TGTGCCAGCAGCCTAACCCGGACTAGCGGGACCAATTCCTACAATGAGCAGTTCTTC.

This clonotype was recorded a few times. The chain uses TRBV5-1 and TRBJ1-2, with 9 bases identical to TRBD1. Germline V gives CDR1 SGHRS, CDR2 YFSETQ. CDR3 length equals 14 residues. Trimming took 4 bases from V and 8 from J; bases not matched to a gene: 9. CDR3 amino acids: CASSPGQGGGGYTF. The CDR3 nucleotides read TGCGCCAGCAGCCCGGGACAGGGAGGTGGGGGCTACACCTTC. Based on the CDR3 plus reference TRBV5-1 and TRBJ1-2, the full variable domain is KAGVTQTPRYLIKTRGQQVTLSCSPISGHRSVSWYQQTPGQGLQFLFEYFSETQRNKGNFPGRFSGRQFSNSRSEMNVSTLELGDSALYLCASSPGQGGGGYTFGSGTRLTVV.

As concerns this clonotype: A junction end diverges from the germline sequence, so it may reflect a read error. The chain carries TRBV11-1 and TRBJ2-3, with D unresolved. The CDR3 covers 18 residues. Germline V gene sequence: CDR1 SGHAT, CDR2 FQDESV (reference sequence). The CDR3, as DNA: TGTTCCAGCAGCTTAGCCTACGGACCTCTTTCTAGCACAGATACGCAGTATTTT. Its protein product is CSSSLAYGPLSSTDTQYF.

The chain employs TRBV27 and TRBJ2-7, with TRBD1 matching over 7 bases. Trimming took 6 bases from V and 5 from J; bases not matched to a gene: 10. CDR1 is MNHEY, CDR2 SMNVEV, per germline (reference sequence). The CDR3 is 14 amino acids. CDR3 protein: CASSRKQGGDEQYF. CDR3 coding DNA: TGTGCCAGCAGCCGTAAGCAAGGGGGCGACGAGCAGTACTTC.

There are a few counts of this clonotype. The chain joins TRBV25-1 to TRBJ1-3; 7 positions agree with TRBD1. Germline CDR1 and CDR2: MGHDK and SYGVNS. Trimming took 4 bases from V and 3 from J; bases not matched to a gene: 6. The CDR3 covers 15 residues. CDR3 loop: CASSGSQGVGNTIYF. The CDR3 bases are TGTGCCAGCAGTGGATCGCAGGGGGTTGGAAACACCATATATTTT.

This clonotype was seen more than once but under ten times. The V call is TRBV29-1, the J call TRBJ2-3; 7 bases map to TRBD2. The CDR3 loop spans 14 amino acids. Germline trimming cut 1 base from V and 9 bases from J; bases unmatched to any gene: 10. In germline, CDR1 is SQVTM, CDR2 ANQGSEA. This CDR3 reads CSVEAIGGRYTQYF. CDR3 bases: TGCAGCGTTGAAGCTATCGGGGGGAGGTACACGCAGTATTTT.

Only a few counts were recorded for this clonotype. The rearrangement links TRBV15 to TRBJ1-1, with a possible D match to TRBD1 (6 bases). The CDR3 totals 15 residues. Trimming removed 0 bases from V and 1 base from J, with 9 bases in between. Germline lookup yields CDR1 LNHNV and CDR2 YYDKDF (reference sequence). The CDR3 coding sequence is TGTGCCACCAGCAGAGATGGAGGGGGGAACACTGAAGCTTTCTTT. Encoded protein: CATSRDGGGNTEAFF.

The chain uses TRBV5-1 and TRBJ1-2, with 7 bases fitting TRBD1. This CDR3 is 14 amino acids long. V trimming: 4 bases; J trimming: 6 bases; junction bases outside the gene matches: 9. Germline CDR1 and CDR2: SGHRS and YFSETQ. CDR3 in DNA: TGCGCCAGCAGCCCGACAGGGTATAGAGATGGCTACACCTTC. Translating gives CASSPTGYRDGYTF. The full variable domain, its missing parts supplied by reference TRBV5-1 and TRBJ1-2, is KAGVTQTPRYLIKTRGQQVTLSCSPISGHRSVSWYQQTPGQGLQFLFEYFSETQRNKGNFPGRFSGRQFSNSRSEMNVSTLELGDSALYLCASSPTGYRDGYTFGSGTRLTVV.

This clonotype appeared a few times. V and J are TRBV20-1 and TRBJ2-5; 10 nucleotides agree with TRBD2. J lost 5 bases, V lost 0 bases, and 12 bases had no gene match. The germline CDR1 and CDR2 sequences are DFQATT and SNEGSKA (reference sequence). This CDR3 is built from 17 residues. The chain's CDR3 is CSARDGASGRPGETQYF. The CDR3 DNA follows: TGCAGTGCTAGAGATGGGGCTAGCGGGAGACCAGGGGAGACCCAGTACTTC.

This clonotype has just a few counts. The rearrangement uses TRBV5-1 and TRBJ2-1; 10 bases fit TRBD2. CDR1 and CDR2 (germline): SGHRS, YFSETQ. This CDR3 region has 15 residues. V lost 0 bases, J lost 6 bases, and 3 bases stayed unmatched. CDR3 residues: CASSLASGRINEQFF. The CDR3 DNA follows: TGCGCCAGCAGCTTGGCTAGCGGGAGAATCAATGAGCAGTTCTTC.

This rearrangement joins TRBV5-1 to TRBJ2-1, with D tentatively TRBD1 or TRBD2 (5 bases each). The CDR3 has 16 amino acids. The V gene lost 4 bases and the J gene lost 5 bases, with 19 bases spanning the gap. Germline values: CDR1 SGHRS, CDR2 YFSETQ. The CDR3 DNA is TGCGCCAGCAGCCAAAAGGGACGGGTAACCGACAATGAGCAGTTCTTC. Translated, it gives CASSQKGRVTDNEQFF.

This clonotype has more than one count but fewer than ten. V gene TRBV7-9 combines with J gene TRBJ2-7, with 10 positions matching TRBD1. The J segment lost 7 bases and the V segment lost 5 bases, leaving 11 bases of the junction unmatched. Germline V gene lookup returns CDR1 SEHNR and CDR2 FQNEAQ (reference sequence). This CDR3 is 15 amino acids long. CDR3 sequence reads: CASSPRTGGVLEQYF. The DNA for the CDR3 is TGTGCCAGCAGCCCCCGGACAGGGGGGGTTTTGGAGCAGTACTTC. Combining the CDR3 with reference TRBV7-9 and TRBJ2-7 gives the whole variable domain DTGVSQNPRHKITKRGQNVTFRCDPISEHNRLYWYRQTLGQGPEFLTYFQNEAQLEKSRLLSDRFSAERPKGSFSTLEIQRTEQGDSAMYLCASSPRTGGVLEQYFGPGTRLTVT.

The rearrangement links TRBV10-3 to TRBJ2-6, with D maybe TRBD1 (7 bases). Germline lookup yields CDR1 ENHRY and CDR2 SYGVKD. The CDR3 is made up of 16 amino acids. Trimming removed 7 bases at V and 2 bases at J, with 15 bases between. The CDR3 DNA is TGTGCCATCACCCCAGGGGGGTCTCCTGGGGCCAACGTCCTGACTTTC. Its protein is CAITPGGSPGANVLTF.

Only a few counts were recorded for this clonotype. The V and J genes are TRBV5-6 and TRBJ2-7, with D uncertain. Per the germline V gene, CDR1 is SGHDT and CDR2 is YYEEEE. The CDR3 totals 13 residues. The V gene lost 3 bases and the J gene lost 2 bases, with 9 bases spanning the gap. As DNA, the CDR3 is TGTGCCAGCAGCTGGGTGGAGACCTACGAGCAGTACTTC. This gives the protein CASSWVETYEQYF.

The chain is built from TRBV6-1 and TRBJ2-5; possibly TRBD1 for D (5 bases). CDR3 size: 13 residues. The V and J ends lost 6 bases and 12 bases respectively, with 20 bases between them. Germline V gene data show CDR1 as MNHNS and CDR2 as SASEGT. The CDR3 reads CASRQIVDSFEYF. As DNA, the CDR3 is TGTGCCAGCAGACAAATCGTCGACAGTTTTGAGTACTTC.

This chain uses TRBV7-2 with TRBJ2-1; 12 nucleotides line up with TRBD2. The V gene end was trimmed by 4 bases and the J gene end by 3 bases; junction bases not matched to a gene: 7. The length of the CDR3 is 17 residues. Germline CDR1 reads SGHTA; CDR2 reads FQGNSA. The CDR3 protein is CASSSYSTSGSYNEQFF. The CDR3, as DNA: TGTGCCAGCAGCTCATACTCGACTAGCGGGAGCTACAATGAGCAGTTCTTC. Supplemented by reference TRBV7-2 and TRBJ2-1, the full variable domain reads GAGVSQSPSNKVTEKGKDVELRCDPISGHTALYWYRQSLGQGLEFLIYFQGNSAPDKSGLPSDRFSAERTGGSVSTLTIQRTQQEDSAVYLCASSSYSTSGSYNEQFFGPGTRLTVL.

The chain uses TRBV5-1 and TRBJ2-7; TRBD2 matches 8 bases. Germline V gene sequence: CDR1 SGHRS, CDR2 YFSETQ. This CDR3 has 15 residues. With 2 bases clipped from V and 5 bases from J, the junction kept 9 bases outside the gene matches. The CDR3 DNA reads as TGCGCCAGCAGCTTAGGACTAGCTGGTCCTCACGAGCAGTACTTC. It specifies CASSLGLAGPHEQYF.

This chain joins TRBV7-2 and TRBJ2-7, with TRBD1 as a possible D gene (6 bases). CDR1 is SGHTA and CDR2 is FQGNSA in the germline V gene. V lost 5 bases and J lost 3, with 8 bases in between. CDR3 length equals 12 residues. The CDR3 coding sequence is TGTGCCAGCAGCCAGGGGTACTACGAGCAGTACTTC. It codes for CASSQGYYEQYF.

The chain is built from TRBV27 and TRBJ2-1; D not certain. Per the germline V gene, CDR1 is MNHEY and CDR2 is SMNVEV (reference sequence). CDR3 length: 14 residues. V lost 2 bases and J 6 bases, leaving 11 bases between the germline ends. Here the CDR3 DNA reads TGTGCCAGCAGTTTACCCGGCAGATTCAATGAGCAGTTCTTC. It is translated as CASSLPGRFNEQFF.

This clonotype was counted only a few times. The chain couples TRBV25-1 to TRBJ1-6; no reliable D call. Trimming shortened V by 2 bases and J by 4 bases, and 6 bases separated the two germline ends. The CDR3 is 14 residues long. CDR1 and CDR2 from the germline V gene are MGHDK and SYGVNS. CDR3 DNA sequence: TGTGCCAGCAGTGAAATACTGTATAATTCACCCCTCCACTTT. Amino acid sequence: CASSEILYNSPLHF.

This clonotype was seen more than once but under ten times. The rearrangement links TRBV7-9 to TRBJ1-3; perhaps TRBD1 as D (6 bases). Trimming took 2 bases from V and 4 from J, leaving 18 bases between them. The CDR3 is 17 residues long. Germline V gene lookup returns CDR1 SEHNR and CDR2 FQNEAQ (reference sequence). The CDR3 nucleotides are TGTGCCAGCAGCTTATTCGCTCAGGGGTTCGGAGGAAACACCATATATTTT. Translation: CASSLFAQGFGGNTIYF.